This is a list of T cell receptor beta chains from one sample in a study of T cell responses to AZD1222 COVID-19 vaccine. Generated by immunoSEQ multiplex PCR, the TCRdb table keeps only in-frame clones and is missing some. The sample holds 100,000 to 150,000 clones; approximately 86% are singletons and the top ten take over 2.5%. The sequencing here drew on peripheral blood, taken 28 days after the second AZD1222 dose. The receptors shown here come from an adult who received the AZD1222 COVID-19 vaccine. CDR3s include the opening cysteine and the closing phenylalanine or tryptophan. Fields, in order: J gene, V gene, D gene, clone size, CDR3 length, CDR3 protein. A D gene is named only where the DNA matches it firmly. Where a row states a size, it is once, few, many or the class of an expanded clone; other rows omit it.

J gene: TRBJ1-5; V gene: TRBV27; D gene: TRBD1; clone size: NA; CDR3 length: 15; CDR3 protein: CASSPRQGNNQPQHF
J gene: TRBJ1-5; V gene: TRBV19; D gene: NA; clone size: NA; CDR3 length: 13; CDR3 protein: CASRGTGNQPQHF
J gene: TRBJ2-7; V gene: TRBV18; D gene: NA; clone size: NA; CDR3 length: 14; CDR3 protein: CASSPSQGGFAQYF
J gene: TRBJ2-1; V gene: TRBV24-1; D gene: NA; clone size: NA; CDR3 length: 12; CDR3 protein: CATGRDVNEQFF
J gene: TRBJ1-6; V gene: TRBV28; D gene: TRBD1; clone size: NA; CDR3 length: 13; CDR3 protein: CASRTGGGSPLHF
J gene: TRBJ2-1; V gene: TRBV3-1/TRBV3-2; D gene: TRBD2; clone size: NA; CDR3 length: 15; CDR3 protein: CASSHGLGSYNEQFF
J gene: TRBJ2-4; V gene: TRBV7-9; D gene: TRBD1; clone size: few; CDR3 length: 15; CDR3 protein: CASSPTGLGKNIQYF
J gene: TRBJ1-2; V gene: TRBV4-3; D gene: NA; clone size: NA; CDR3 length: 13; CDR3 protein: CASSQDTGYGYTF
J gene: TRBJ1-6; V gene: TRBV19; D gene: NA; clone size: NA; CDR3 length: 15; CDR3 protein: CASRITGAYNSPLHF
J gene: TRBJ1-1; V gene: TRBV4-3; D gene: NA; clone size: once; CDR3 length: 14; CDR3 protein: CASSQGTSNTEAFF